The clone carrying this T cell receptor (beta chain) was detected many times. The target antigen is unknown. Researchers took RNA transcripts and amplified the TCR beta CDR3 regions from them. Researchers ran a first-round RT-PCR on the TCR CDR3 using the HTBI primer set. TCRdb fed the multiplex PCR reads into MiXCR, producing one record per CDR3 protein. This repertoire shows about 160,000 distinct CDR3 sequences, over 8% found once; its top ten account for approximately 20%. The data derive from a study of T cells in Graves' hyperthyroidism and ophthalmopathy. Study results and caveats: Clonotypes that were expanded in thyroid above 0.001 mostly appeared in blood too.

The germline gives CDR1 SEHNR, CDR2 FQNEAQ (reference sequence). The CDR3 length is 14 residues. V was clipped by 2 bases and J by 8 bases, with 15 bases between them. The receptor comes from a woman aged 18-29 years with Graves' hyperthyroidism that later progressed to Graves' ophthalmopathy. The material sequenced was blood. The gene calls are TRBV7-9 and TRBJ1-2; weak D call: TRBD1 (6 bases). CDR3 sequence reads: CASSLMQGQVGYTF. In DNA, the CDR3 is TGTGCCAGCAGCTTAATGCAGGGGCAGGTCGGCTACACCTTC.